The entry below describes one T cell receptor beta chain. The record originates from a study of naive and memory T cell subsets. Trimming stripped 0 bases from V and 0 bases from J, with 12 bases between. CDR3 size: 16 residues. Germline CDR1 and CDR2: MNHEY and SMNVEV (reference sequence). An equimolar mix of two oligonucleotides served as the beta constant-region primer for TRBC1 and TRBC2. TCRdb re-called the UMI-ligation and nested PCR reads with MiXCR, one entry per CDR3 protein. The sample gives roughly 21,000 distinct CDR3 sequences, 8% to 13% of which show up once; around 18% is in the top ten.

The TCR comes from a human donor in good health. Sequencing used central memory CD8+ T cells from blood. The chain recombines TRBV27 with TRBJ2-7; perhaps TRBD2 as D (6 bases). The DNA of the CDR3 is TGTGCCAGCAGTTTATCGCGCGGGACCCTCTCCTACGAGCAGTACTTC. Amino acid sequence: CASSLSRGTLSYEQYF.